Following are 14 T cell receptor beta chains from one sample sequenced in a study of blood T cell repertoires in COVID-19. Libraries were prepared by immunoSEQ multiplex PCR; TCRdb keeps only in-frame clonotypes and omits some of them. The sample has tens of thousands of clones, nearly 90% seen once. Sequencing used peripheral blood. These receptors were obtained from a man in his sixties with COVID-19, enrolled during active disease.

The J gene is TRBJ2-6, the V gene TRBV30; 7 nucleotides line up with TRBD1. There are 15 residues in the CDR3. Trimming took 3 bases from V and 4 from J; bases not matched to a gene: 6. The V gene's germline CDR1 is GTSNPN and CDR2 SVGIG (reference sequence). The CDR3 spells CAWRSTGTGANVLTF. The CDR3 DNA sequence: TGTGCCTGGAGATCGACAGGGACAGGGGCCAACGTCCTGACTTTC.

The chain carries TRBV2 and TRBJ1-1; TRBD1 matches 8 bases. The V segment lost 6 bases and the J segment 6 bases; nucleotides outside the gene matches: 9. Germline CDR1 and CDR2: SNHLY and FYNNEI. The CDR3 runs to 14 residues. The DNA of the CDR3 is TGTGCCAGCAGCCCTATGACAGGGGCCCCTGAAGCTTTCTTT. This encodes CASSPMTGAPEAFF.

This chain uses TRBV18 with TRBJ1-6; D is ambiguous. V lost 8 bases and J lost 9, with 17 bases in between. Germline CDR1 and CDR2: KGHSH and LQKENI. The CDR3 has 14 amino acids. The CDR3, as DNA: TGTGCCAGCGCCCTAAGAGATAACGGTTCACCCCTCCACTTT. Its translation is CASALRDNGSPLHF.

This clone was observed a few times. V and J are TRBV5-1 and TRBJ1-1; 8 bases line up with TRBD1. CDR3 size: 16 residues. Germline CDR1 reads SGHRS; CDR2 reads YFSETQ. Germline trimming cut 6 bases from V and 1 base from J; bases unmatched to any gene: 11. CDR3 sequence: CASNIWGQVANTEAFF. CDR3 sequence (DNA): TGCGCCAGCAATATTTGGGGACAGGTGGCGAACACTGAAGCTTTCTTT.

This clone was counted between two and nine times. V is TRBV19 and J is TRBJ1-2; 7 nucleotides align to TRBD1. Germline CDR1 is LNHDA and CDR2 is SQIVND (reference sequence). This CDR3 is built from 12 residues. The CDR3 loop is CASGQVWHGYTF. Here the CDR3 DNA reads TGTGCTTCAGGACAGGTTTGGCATGGCTACACCTTC.

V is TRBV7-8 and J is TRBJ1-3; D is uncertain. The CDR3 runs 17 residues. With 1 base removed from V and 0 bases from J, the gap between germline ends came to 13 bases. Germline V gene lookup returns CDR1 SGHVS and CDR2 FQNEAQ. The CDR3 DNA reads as TGTGCCAGCAGCTTAGAAAACAGAGCAATCTCTGGAAACACCATATATTTT. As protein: CASSLENRAISGNTIYF.

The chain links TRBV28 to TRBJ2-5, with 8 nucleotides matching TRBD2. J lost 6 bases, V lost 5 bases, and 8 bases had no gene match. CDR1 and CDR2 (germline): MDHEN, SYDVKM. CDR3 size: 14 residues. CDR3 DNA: TGTGCCAGCAGTCCCACGGGGGGGGCCAAGACCCAGTACTTC. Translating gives CASSPTGGAKTQYF.

CDR3: CASSRQGADQPQHF. CDR3 coding DNA: TGTGCCAGTAGTCGACAGGGGGCTGATCAGCCCCAGCATTTT. The chain joins TRBV19 to TRBJ1-5; 10 bases are shared with TRBD1. This CDR3 has 14 amino acids. Germline CDR1 reads LNHDA; CDR2 reads SQIVND (reference sequence). J lost 5 bases, V lost 5 bases, and 3 bases had no gene match.

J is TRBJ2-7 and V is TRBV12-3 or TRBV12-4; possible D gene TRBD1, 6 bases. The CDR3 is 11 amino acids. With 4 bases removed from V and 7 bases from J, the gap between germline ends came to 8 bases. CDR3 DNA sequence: TGTGCCAGCAGTTCTAGGGGGGAGCAGTACTTC. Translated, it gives CASSSRGEQYF.

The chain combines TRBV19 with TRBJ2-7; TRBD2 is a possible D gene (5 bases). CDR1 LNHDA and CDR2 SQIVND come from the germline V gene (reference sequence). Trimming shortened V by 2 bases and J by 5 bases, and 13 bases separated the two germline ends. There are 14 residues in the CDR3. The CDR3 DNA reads TGTGCCAGTAGTATAAGATTCGGGGTCCACGAGCAGTACTTC. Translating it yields CASSIRFGVHEQYF.

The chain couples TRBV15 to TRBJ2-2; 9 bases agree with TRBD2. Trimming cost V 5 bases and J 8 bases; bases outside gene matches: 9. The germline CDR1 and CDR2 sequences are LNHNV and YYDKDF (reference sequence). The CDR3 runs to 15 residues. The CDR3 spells CATSHYERGVGELFF. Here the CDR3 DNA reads TGTGCCACCAGCCACTACGAGCGGGGGGTGGGGGAGCTGTTTTTT.

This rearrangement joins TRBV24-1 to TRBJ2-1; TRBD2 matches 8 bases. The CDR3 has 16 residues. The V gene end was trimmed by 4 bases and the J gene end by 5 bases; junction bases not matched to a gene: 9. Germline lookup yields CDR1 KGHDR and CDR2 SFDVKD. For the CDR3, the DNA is TGTGCCACCAGTGACCCTACTACGCGGGAGGACAATGAGCAGTTCTTC. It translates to CATSDPTTREDNEQFF.

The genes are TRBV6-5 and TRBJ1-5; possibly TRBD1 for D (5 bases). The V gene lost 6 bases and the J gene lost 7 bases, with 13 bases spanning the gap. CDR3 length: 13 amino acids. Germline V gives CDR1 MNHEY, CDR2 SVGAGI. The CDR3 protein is CASRTGGFQPQHF. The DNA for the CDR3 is TGTGCCAGCAGAACGGGGGGTTTCCAGCCCCAGCATTTT.

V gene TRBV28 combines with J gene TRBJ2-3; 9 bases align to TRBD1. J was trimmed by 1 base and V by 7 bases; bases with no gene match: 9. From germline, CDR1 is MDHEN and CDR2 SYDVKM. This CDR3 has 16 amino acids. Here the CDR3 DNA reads TGTGCCAGCATCCCCGGGACAGGGAGGGGCACAGATACGCAGTATTTT. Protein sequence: CASIPGTGRGTDTQYF.